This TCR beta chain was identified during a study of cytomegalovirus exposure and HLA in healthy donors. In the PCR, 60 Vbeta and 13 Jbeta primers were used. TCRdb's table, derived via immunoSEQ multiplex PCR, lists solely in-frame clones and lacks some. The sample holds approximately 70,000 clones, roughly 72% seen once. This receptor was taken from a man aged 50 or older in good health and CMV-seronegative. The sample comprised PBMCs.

The CDR3 bases are TGCGCCAGCAGCCCCTCCAGGGTTGACTCGGAAGAGACCCAGTACTTC. It encodes CASSPSRVDSEETQYF. J is TRBJ2-5 and V is TRBV5-1, with TRBD1 as a possible D gene (5 bases). This CDR3 has 16 amino acids. Germline CDR1 is SGHRS and CDR2 is YFSETQ. V dropped 4 bases and J dropped 3 bases, with 19 bases sitting between them.